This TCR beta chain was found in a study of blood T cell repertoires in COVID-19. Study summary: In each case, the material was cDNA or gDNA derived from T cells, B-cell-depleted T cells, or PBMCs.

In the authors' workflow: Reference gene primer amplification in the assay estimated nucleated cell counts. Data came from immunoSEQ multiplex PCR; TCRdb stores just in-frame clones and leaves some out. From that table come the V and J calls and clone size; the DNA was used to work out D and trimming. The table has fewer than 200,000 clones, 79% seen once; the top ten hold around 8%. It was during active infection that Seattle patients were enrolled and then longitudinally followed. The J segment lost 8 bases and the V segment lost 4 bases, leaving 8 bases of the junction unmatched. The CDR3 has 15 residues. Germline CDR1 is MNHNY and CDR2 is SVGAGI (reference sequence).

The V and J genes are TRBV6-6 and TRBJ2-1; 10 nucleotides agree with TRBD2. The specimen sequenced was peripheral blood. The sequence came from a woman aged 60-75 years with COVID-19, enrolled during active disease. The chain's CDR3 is CASSSSGRAYDEQFF. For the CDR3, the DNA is TGTGCCAGCAGTTCAAGCGGGAGGGCATATGATGAGCAGTTCTTC.